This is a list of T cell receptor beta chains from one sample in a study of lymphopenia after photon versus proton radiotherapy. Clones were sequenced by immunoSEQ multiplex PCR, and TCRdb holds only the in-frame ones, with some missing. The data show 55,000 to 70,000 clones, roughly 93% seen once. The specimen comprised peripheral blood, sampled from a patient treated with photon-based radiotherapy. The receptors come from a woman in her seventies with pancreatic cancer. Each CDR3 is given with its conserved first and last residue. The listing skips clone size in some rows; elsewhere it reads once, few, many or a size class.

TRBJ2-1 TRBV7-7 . CASSPSRGNEQFF
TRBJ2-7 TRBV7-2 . CASSLGASGYDYEQYF
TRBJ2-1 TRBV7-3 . CASSPIPFSNEQFF
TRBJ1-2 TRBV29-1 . CSVPQAGPDGYTF
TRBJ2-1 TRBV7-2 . CASSIRDRRYNEQFF
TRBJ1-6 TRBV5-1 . CASSVNNSPLHF
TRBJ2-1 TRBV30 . CAWSGLAGGPRNEQFF
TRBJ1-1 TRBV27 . CASSWGRRNTEAFF
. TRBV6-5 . CASTPTGYSYEQYF
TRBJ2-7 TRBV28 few CASSPSWGASYEQYF
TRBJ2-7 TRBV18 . CASSLGQGLSYEQYF